This TCR beta chain was found in a study of HIV-infected patients and healthy controls. TCRdb independently ran MiXCR on the 5' RACE reads; one entry per CDR3 protein. The data hold about 67,000 distinct CDR3 sequences, with around 17% observed a single time. Sequencing was done on a sample of CD4+ T cells from blood. The receptor's source is a human donor in good health.

DNA for the CDR3: TGTGCCAGCAGCCCGGGACAGACGAACACTGAAGCTTTCTTT. Amino acid sequence: CASSPGQTNTEAFF. The genes are TRBV6-2 or TRBV6-3 and TRBJ1-1, with 7 bases aligning to TRBD1. CDR3 size: 14 residues. Germline CDR1 MNHEY, CDR2 SVGEGT. Trimming cost V 6 bases and J 1 base; bases outside gene matches: 5.